The source of this T cell receptor (beta chain) is a study of human T cells and chemical hapten exposure. Study in general: Sensitizing treatment utilized 2% DPC over a roughly 2 cm by roughly 2 cm portion of upper inner arm skin.

For the library, individual cDNA molecules each received unique molecular identifiers. TCRdb independently ran MiXCR on the RACE reads; one entry per CDR3 protein. This sample has tens of thousands of distinct CDR3 sequences, with around 11% found just once. Per the germline V gene, CDR1 is DFQATT and CDR2 is SNEGSKA (reference sequence). CDR3 length: 15 amino acids. V was shortened by 7 bases and J by 2 bases, with 19 bases between the two germline ends. The table lists this clonotype with a few counts. Time point indicated: pre-sensitization, week 0. The treatment was: therapeutic diphenylcyclopropenone sensitization with weekly scalp DPC.

The receptor was isolated from a woman in her twenties or thirties with alopecia areata. Some clones in this sample may be carry-over from other donors' samples. The chain uses TRBV20-1 and TRBJ2-3, with D possibly being TRBD2 (5 bases). Sample: whole blood, taken in connection with sensitization to the hapten diphenylcyclopropenone (DPC). The CDR3 region has the DNA TGCAGTGGTAGTCGCGGACTCTCTCCCACAGATACGCAGTATTTT. Its protein is CSGSRGLSPTDTQYF.